Presented here are 30 T cell receptor beta chains from one specimen sequenced in a study of T cell repertoires in cytomegalovirus infection. In TCRdb, the reads were re-called with MiXCR into one record per CDR3 protein. In the table there are 740,000 or so distinct CDR3 sequences, less than 40% of which are singletons. Sample: PBMCs. Receptors were obtained from a human donor in good health (CMV status not recorded). Some clones in this sample may be carry-over from other donors' samples.

This clonotype was seen more than once but under ten times. The rearrangement uses TRBV7-8 and TRBJ2-3; TRBD1 aligns across 8 bases. The J segment lost 3 bases and the V segment lost 5 bases, leaving 10 bases of the junction unmatched. Germline-derived CDR1 and CDR2 are SGHVS and FQNEAQ. CDR3 length: 16 residues. DNA of the CDR3: TGTGCCAGCAGCCAACGGACAGGGATTTTGACAGATACGCAGTATTTT. This codes for CASSQRTGILTDTQYF.

Only one count was recorded for this clonotype. The rearrangement joins TRBV5-1 to TRBJ2-3; 10 bases align to TRBD2. CDR1 is SGHRS and CDR2 is YFSETQ in the germline V gene. The J segment lost 4 bases and the V segment lost 4 bases, leaving 6 bases of the junction unmatched. The CDR3 extends over 15 amino acids. CDR3 residues: CASSPSGGLSDTQYF. The CDR3 DNA reads as TGCGCCAGCAGCCCTAGCGGGGGACTGTCAGATACGCAGTATTTT.

The chain combines TRBV24-1 with TRBJ1-1, with D possibly matching TRBD1 (5 bases). Germline lookup yields CDR1 KGHDR and CDR2 SFDVKD. This CDR3 has 13 amino acids. Trimming removed 1 base at V and 8 bases at J, with 10 bases between. CDR3 region: CATSDLGAGEAFF. CDR3 in DNA: TGTGCCACCAGTGATTTAGGGGCAGGGGAAGCTTTCTTT.

In its sample, this clonotype was seen a few times. The chain couples TRBV28 to TRBJ1-1; 7 bases are shared with TRBD1. The CDR3 is 13 amino acids. Germline loops: CDR1 MDHEN, CDR2 SYDVKM. Trimming removed 8 bases from V and 4 bases from J; junction bases left unmatched: 7. The CDR3 region has the DNA TGTGCCAGCGGCAGGGGGGAGATCACTGAAGCTTTCTTT. As protein: CASGRGEITEAFF.

The J gene is TRBJ2-5, the V gene TRBV28; perhaps D is TRBD1 or TRBD2 (6 bases each). The ends were cut back, 5 bases at V and 5 bases at J, with 18 bases in the middle. Germline V gives CDR1 MDHEN, CDR2 SYDVKM. This CDR3 region has 15 residues. The CDR3 reads CASSAPGGQGETQYF. In nucleotides, the CDR3 is TGTGCCAGCAGTGCCCCCGGGGGACAAGGGGAGACCCAGTACTTC. The variable domain in full, completed from reference TRBV28 and TRBJ2-5, reads DVKVTQSSRYLVKRTGEKVFLECVQDMDHENMFWYRQDPGLGLRLIYFSYDVKMKEKGDIPEGYSVSREKKERFSLILESASTNQTSMYLCASSAPGGQGETQYFGPGTRLLVL.

In this sample, this clonotype turned up a few times. The V gene is TRBV6-1, the J gene TRBJ2-1, with D perhaps TRBD1 or TRBD2 (5 bases each). CDR3 length: 17 amino acids. V lost 2 bases and J 0 bases, leaving 14 bases between the germline ends. Germline V gene lookup returns CDR1 MNHNS and CDR2 SASEGT. The chain's CDR3 is CASSESKSGSSYNEQFF. The CDR3 DNA reads TGTGCCAGCAGTGAATCTAAGTCAGGGAGCTCCTACAATGAGCAGTTCTTC.

This clonotype was seen more than once but under ten times. The V and J genes are TRBV12-3 or TRBV12-4 and TRBJ2-2; possibly TRBD2 for D (7 bases). This CDR3 region has 15 residues. V lost 3 bases and J lost 6, with 14 bases in between. The CDR3 sequence: CASSFRGAVPGELFF. CDR3 bases: TGTGCCAGCAGTTTTCGGGGGGCCGTGCCCGGGGAGCTGTTTTTT.

In this sample, this clonotype turned up many times. This sequence joins TRBV7-2 and TRBJ1-5, with D tentatively TRBD1 (5 bases). This CDR3 spans 16 amino acids. Trimming removed 1 base from V and 2 bases from J, with 12 bases in between. Germline V gene data show CDR1 as SGHTA and CDR2 as FQGNSA. The CDR3 is CASSLGGEVGNQPQHF. The DNA of the CDR3 is TGTGCCAGCAGCTTAGGGGGGGAGGTGGGCAATCAGCCCCAGCATTTT.

This sequence joins TRBV29-1 and TRBJ1-2; 9 bases are shared with TRBD1. V gave up 3 bases and J gave up 4 bases; unmatched junction bases: 9. This CDR3 has 15 residues. Germline CDR1 and CDR2: SQVTM and ANQGSEA. Written as DNA, the CDR3 is TGCAGCGTTGACCGTGGACAGGGGCGTCGCTATGGCTACACCTTC. Its protein product is CSVDRGQGRRYGYTF.

A few counts support this clonotype. The chain couples TRBV7-8 to TRBJ1-1; D is undetermined. The CDR3 loop spans 15 amino acids. Looked up from germline, CDR1 is SGHVS and CDR2 is FQNEAQ. The germline V and J ends were trimmed by 1 base and 6 bases, with 15 bases remaining between them. CDR3 nucleotide sequence: TGTGCCAGCAGCTTAGACTATACCCGAAGCGCTGAAGCTTTCTTT. Residues: CASSLDYTRSAEAFF.

This clonotype came up a few times. The chain employs TRBV29-1 and TRBJ1-1; the D gene is possibly TRBD1 (5 bases). The CDR3 is 13 amino acids. The V gene's germline CDR1 is SQVTM and CDR2 ANQGSEA. The V end lost 0 bases, the J end lost 8 bases, and 13 bases lay between the germline ends. The DNA for the CDR3 is TGCAGCGTTGAAGAAACAAAGGGGTCGGAAGCTTTCTTT. Its translation is CSVEETKGSEAFF. The full variable domain, rest sourced from reference TRBV29-1 and TRBJ1-1, is SAVISQKPSRDICQRGTSLTIQCQVDSQVTMMFWYRQQPGQSLTLIATANQGSEATYESGFVIDKFPISRPNLTFSTLTVSNMSPEDSSIYLCSVEETKGSEAFFGQGTRLTVV.

The count of this clonotype is one. The rearrangement uses TRBV5-1 and TRBJ1-2; D ambiguous. From germline, CDR1 is SGHRS and CDR2 YFSETQ. V lost 0 bases and J 0 bases, leaving 18 bases between the germline ends. The length of the CDR3 is 18 residues. CDR3 DNA sequence: TGCGCCAGCAGCTTGGGGGATTTATCGGCAGAAGCTAACTATGGCTACACCTTC. It translates to CASSLGDLSAEANYGYTF.

The CDR3 loop is CASSLPGSTEAFF. CDR3 nucleotide sequence: TGTGCCAGCAGCTTACCTGGAAGTACTGAAGCTTTCTTT. The V and J genes are TRBV7-9 and TRBJ1-1; D is uncertain. The CDR3 has 13 amino acids. V was cut by 2 bases and J by 5 bases, with 9 bases left in between. From germline, CDR1 is SEHNR and CDR2 FQNEAQ (reference sequence).

The genes are TRBV9 and TRBJ2-7; D is ambiguous. CDR1 is SGDLS, CDR2 YYNGEE, per germline. Trimming cost V 0 bases and J 2 bases, with 9 bases left between them. This CDR3 spans 14 amino acids. The CDR3 is CASSVGVEPYEQYF. DNA of the CDR3: TGTGCCAGCAGCGTAGGGGTTGAACCCTACGAGCAGTACTTC.

This clonotype was seen a handful of times. The rearrangement uses TRBV2 and TRBJ1-5, with 8 bases that match TRBD1. V shed 7 bases and J 2 bases; nucleotides not matched to a gene: 1. CDR3 length equals 13 residues. Looked up from germline, CDR1 is SNHLY and CDR2 is FYNNEI. CDR3: CASKDRGNQPQHF. CDR3 nucleotides: TGTGCCAGCAAGGACAGGGGCAATCAGCCCCAGCATTTT.

The genes are TRBV9 and TRBJ2-7; 7 nucleotides line up with TRBD1. There are 15 residues in the CDR3. Germline V gene lookup returns CDR1 SGDLS and CDR2 YYNGEE. The ends lost 3 bases at V and 5 bases at J; junction bases unmatched: 11. CDR3: CASSGQGMNQNEQYF. The CDR3 DNA sequence: TGTGCCAGCAGCGGACAGGGAATGAACCAAAACGAGCAGTACTTC.

This clonotype has at least ten counts. This chain links TRBV11-2 with TRBJ2-1; 10 nucleotides agree with TRBD2. This CDR3 is built from 18 residues. After removal of 4 bases from V and 3 bases from J, the junction contained 12 bases not matched to a gene. Germline lookup yields CDR1 SGHAT and CDR2 FQNNGV. The CDR3 DNA reads as TGTGCCAGCAGCTCCACGGCCTCAGCGGGGGGGGTCTACAATGAGCAGTTCTTC. Translating it yields CASSSTASAGGVYNEQFF.

This sequence joins TRBV5-1 and TRBJ2-5; D possibly corresponds to TRBD1 (6 bases). Germline loops: CDR1 SGHRS, CDR2 YFSETQ. The CDR3 consists of 14 residues. Deletions cut 2 bases from V and 1 base from J, with 9 bases between. CDR3 amino acids: CASSLQGIQETQYF. CDR3 nucleotide sequence: TGCGCCAGCAGCTTACAGGGAATCCAAGAGACCCAGTACTTC.

The sample holds a few counts of this clonotype. In nucleotides, the CDR3 is TGTGCCAGCAGCCTTACAGGGCTCTATGGAAAACTGTTTTTT. Its protein product is CASSLTGLYGKLFF. V is TRBV28 and J is TRBJ1-4; weak D call: TRBD1 (6 bases). The V end was cut by 6 bases, the J end by 10 bases, with 18 bases between. Germline-derived CDR1 and CDR2 are MDHEN and SYDVKM. The CDR3 loop spans 14 amino acids.

J is TRBJ2-3 and V is TRBV12-3 or TRBV12-4; 7 nucleotides match TRBD1. Germline trimming cut 5 bases from V and 3 bases from J; bases unmatched to any gene: 11. This CDR3 has 16 amino acids. Here the CDR3 DNA reads TGTGCCAGCAGTATCACCGGGACAGCAGATACAGATACGCAGTATTTT. It yields the protein CASSITGTADTDTQYF.

This clonotype was counted ten times or more. The chain links TRBV7-2 to TRBJ1-1; D remains ambiguous. The germline V and J ends were trimmed by 1 base and 0 bases, with 6 bases remaining between them. The CDR3 is 14 residues long. Germline V gene sequence: CDR1 SGHTA, CDR2 FQGNSA. The DNA of the CDR3 is TGTGCCAGCAGCTTAGTTATTGTGAACACTGAAGCTTTCTTT. This translates into CASSLVIVNTEAFF.

The V and J genes are TRBV3-1 and TRBJ2-1, with TRBD2 matching over 7 bases. CDR3 size: 11 residues. Trimming took 3 bases from V and 11 from J; bases not matched to a gene: 1. The germline CDR1 and CDR2 sequences are LGHDT and YNNKEL (reference sequence). CDR3 in DNA: TGTGCCAGCAGCCAGCGGGGGAAGCAGTTCTTC. Translation: CASSQRGKQFF.

The V gene is TRBV28, the J gene TRBJ2-5; D is ambiguous. V was pared by 5 bases and J by 5 bases, with 18 bases between. The CDR3 extends over 15 amino acids. Germline V CDR1 and CDR2: MDHEN, SYDVKM. CDR3 amino acids: CASSPNLGRVETQYF. The DNA of the CDR3 is TGTGCCAGCAGTCCCAACCTCGGGCGTGTGGAGACCCAGTACTTC. The entire variable domain, with the rest obtained from reference TRBV28 and TRBJ2-5, is as follows: DVKVTQSSRYLVKRTGEKVFLECVQDMDHENMFWYRQDPGLGLRLIYFSYDVKMKEKGDIPEGYSVSREKKERFSLILESASTNQTSMYLCASSPNLGRVETQYFGPGTRLLVL.

This clonotype came up a few times. The V call is TRBV12-3 or TRBV12-4, the J call TRBJ2-7; D is undetermined. CDR3 size: 16 residues. Trimming pared 0 bases from V and 0 bases from J, leaving 12 bases between. The CDR3 DNA is TGTGCCAGCAGTTTAGCGTCACAGATTTACTCCTACGAGCAGTACTTC. This gives the protein CASSLASQIYSYEQYF.

V gene TRBV27 combines with J gene TRBJ2-3; 10 bases are shared with TRBD1. The germline gives CDR1 MNHEY, CDR2 SMNVEV (reference sequence). With 4 bases clipped from V and 6 bases from J, the junction kept 13 bases outside the gene matches. The CDR3 spans 17 residues. CDR3 nucleotide sequence: TGTGCCAGCAGTTCCGTCGGTTTTGGGACAGGGGTGGATACGCAGTATTTT. It encodes CASSSVGFGTGVDTQYF.

This clonotype was seen more than once but under ten times. This chain uses TRBV7-2 with TRBJ2-7, with TRBD2 as a possible D gene (7 bases). Between the trimmed V and J ends, which lost 5 bases and 5 bases, there was a span of 16 bases. This CDR3 contains 14 residues. Germline loops: CDR1 SGHTA, CDR2 FQGNSA. The CDR3 sequence: CASSAKGGIDEQYF. CDR3 DNA sequence: TGTGCCAGCAGCGCGAAGGGGGGGATCGACGAGCAGTACTTC.

The chain uses TRBV25-1 and TRBJ2-7; weak D call: TRBD2 (5 bases). V was clipped by 5 bases and J by 6 bases, with 17 bases between them. The CDR3 is made up of 14 amino acids. Per the germline V gene, CDR1 is MGHDK and CDR2 is SYGVNS. As DNA, the CDR3 is TGTGCCAGCAGTTTAGAGCCCTCGGGGTCCGAGCAGTACTTC. Its protein product is CASSLEPSGSEQYF.

With respect to this clonotype: Mismatch with germline at one junction end may stem from a read error. The chain employs TRBV4-1 and TRBJ2-2, with TRBD1 matching over 7 bases. The length of the CDR3 is 15 residues. Germline V gives CDR1 MGHRA, CDR2 YSYEKL. This CDR3 is CSSSLPNDRAGELFF. The CDR3 nucleotides are TGCTCCAGCAGCCTGCCGAACGACAGGGCCGGGGAGCTGTTTTTT.

The chain has TRBV6-1 and TRBJ2-3, with a tentative D call TRBD2 (6 bases). Germline V gives CDR1 MNHNS, CDR2 SASEGT. The germline V and J ends were trimmed by 5 bases and 0 bases, with 12 bases remaining between them. The CDR3 extends over 15 amino acids. CDR3 in amino acids: CASSRGTESTDTQYF. The CDR3, as DNA: TGTGCCAGCAGTCGCGGGACCGAGAGCACAGATACGCAGTATTTT.

This sequence joins TRBV10-2 and TRBJ1-1; maybe TRBD1 (6 bases). V lost 6 bases and J lost 0, with 8 bases in between. CDR3 length equals 13 residues. Germline V gene sequence: CDR1 WSHSY, CDR2 SAAADI. The CDR3 DNA sequence: TGCGCCAGCAGGCCAGGGGTGAACACTGAAGCTTTCTTT. Its translation is CASRPGVNTEAFF.